A single sample gave rise to the 4 T cell receptor beta chains below, sequenced in a study of HIV-infected patients and healthy controls. TCRdb redid the calling of the 5' RACE reads with MiXCR, one entry per CDR3 protein. The top ten clones hold approximately 25% of a sample with around 18,000 distinct CDR3 sequences, around 15% of them seen once. The sequenced sample consisted of CD8+ T cells from blood. These receptor sequences come from a human donor in good health.

At least ten counts were recorded for this clonotype. The V call is TRBV4-2, the J call TRBJ2-1, with unresolved D. The V and J ends lost 3 bases and 5 bases respectively, with 5 bases between them. Germline V gene data show CDR1 as LGHNA and CDR2 as YNFKEQ. The CDR3 runs to 12 residues. CDR3 sequence reads: CASSQVNNEQFF. CDR3 sequence (DNA): TGTGCCAGCAGCCAGGTGAACAATGAGCAGTTCTTC.

The table lists this clonotype with a count of one. The gene calls are TRBV12-3 or TRBV12-4 and TRBJ2-3, with D unresolved. This CDR3 comprises 13 residues. The ends were cut back, 4 bases at V and 6 bases at J, with 11 bases in the middle. CDR3 bases: TGTGCCAGCAGTTCTGGGGTCAGGGATACGCAGTATTTT. This translates into CASSSGVRDTQYF.

The rearrangement links TRBV5-1 to TRBJ1-1; 8 positions agree with TRBD1. V shed 4 bases and J 0 bases; nucleotides not matched to a gene: 8. The CDR3 has 16 residues. Germline-derived CDR1 and CDR2 are SGHRS and YFSETQ. Here the CDR3 DNA reads TGCGCCAGCAGCACCGGACAGGGAGCCATGAACACTGAAGCTTTCTTT. It specifies CASSTGQGAMNTEAFF.

This clonotype occurred once. The chain uses TRBV4-2 and TRBJ1-5; tentatively, D is TRBD1 (5 bases). The germline V gene encodes CDR1 LGHNA and CDR2 YNFKEQ. The CDR3 covers 15 residues. V shed 0 bases and J shed 6 bases, with 12 bases lying between them. This chain's CDR3 is CASSQEVRVSQPQHF. The CDR3 region has the DNA TGTGCCAGCAGCCAAGAAGTCAGGGTGAGTCAGCCCCAGCATTTT.